One sample yielded the 10 T cell receptor beta chains listed below, sequenced in a study of T-cell memory formation after mild COVID-19. TCRdb redid the calling of the 5' RACE reads with MiXCR, one entry per CDR3 protein. The sample consists of about 290,000 distinct CDR3 sequences, about 16% of them appearing once. Sequencing was done on a sample of PBMCs or a T cell subset sorted from them (not recorded which). These receptors were obtained from a man aged 18 to 29 who had mild COVID-19 (a few samples of this study predate the infection). Cell type and time point are not known.

This clonotype was picked up a small number of times. J is TRBJ2-7 and V is TRBV10-3, with 7 bases matching TRBD2. The V segment lost 6 bases and the J segment 0 bases; nucleotides outside the gene matches: 2. The germline CDR1 and CDR2 sequences are ENHRY and SYGVKD. The CDR3 spans 13 residues. The chain's CDR3 is CAIRTGGSYEQYF. CDR3 nucleotide sequence: TGTGCCATCAGGACGGGGGGCTCCTACGAGCAGTACTTC.

The sample holds many counts of this clonotype. This rearrangement joins TRBV20-1 to TRBJ2-1; D call uncertain. The length of the CDR3 is 15 residues. Germline V CDR1 and CDR2: DFQATT, SNEGSKA (reference sequence). V was pared by 3 bases and J by 0 bases, with 12 bases between. In DNA, the CDR3 is TGCAGTGCTAGTAGGCTCCGCCGCTCCTACAATGAGCAGTTCTTC. This sequence encodes CSASRLRRSYNEQFF.

This clonotype was seen repeatedly, ten times or more. The chain employs TRBV12-3 or TRBV12-4 and TRBJ1-2; D might be TRBD1 (5 bases). Trimming cost V 2 bases and J 7 bases, with 11 bases left between them. The CDR3 runs to 13 residues. The CDR3 protein is CASSLRGATGYTF. CDR3 nucleotides: TGTGCCAGCAGTTTAAGAGGGGCCACTGGCTACACCTTC.

This chain connects TRBV29-1 to TRBJ1-4; tentative D call: TRBD1 (6 bases). The V gene lost 7 bases and the J gene lost 0 bases, with 9 bases spanning the gap. The CDR3 is made up of 13 amino acids. Germline V CDR1 and CDR2: SQVTM, ANQGSEA. CDR3 bases: TGCAGCGCTCAGGGGTCAACTAATGAAAAACTGTTTTTT. It is translated as CSAQGSTNEKLFF. Full variable domain (missing parts from reference TRBV29-1 and TRBJ1-4): SAVISQKPSRDICQRGTSLTIQCQVDSQVTMMFWYRQQPGQSLTLIATANQGSEATYESGFVIDKFPISRPNLTFSTLTVSNMSPEDSSIYLCSAQGSTNEKLFFGSGTQLSVL.

The chain has TRBV27 and TRBJ2-3, with D tentatively TRBD2 (5 bases). The V and J ends lost 5 bases and 4 bases respectively, with 13 bases between them. The CDR3 covers 14 residues. The germline V gene has CDR1 MNHEY and CDR2 SMNVEV (reference sequence). Written as DNA, the CDR3 is TGTGCCAGCAGTCCCACATCGAGGGCAGATACGCAGTATTTT. It yields the protein CASSPTSRADTQYF.

The V gene is TRBV6-5, the J gene TRBJ1-2; D is uncertain. This CDR3 comprises 15 residues. In germline, CDR1 is MNHEY, CDR2 SVGAGI. The V end lost 2 bases, the J end lost 4 bases, and 14 bases lay between the germline ends. The CDR3 spells CASSYQQTGLYGYTF. The CDR3 nucleotides are TGTGCCAGCAGTTACCAGCAGACTGGACTCTATGGCTACACCTTC.

The chain has TRBV6-5 and TRBJ2-3; 10 nucleotides line up with TRBD2. The V gene's germline CDR1 is MNHEY and CDR2 SVGAGI. V lost 0 bases to trimming and J lost 4 bases; unmatched junction nucleotides: 7. This CDR3 is 17 amino acids long. CDR3: CASSYSSPSGGSDTQYF. The CDR3 DNA reads TGTGCCAGCAGTTACTCGAGTCCTAGCGGGGGATCAGATACGCAGTATTTT.

This clonotype was found a few times. This chain joins TRBV6-6 and TRBJ2-2; the match to TRBD2 covers 9 bases. The V gene end was trimmed by 2 bases and the J gene end by 7 bases; junction bases not matched to a gene: 5. This CDR3 region has 15 residues. Germline V lookup: CDR1 MNHNY, CDR2 SVGAGI (reference sequence). This CDR3 is CASSYASGVVGELFF. The CDR3 DNA reads as TGTGCCAGCAGTTACGCTAGCGGGGTTGTCGGGGAGCTGTTTTTT.

This clonotype was found a few times. The chain employs TRBV27 and TRBJ2-1; 10 nucleotides line up with TRBD2. The CDR3 is 15 amino acids. V gave up 3 bases and J gave up 4 bases; unmatched junction bases: 3. The germline gives CDR1 MNHEY, CDR2 SMNVEV (reference sequence). The CDR3 here is CASSFVAGGYNEQFF. In DNA, the CDR3 is TGTGCCAGCAGTTTCGTAGCGGGGGGTTACAATGAGCAGTTCTTC.

This chain links TRBV27 with TRBJ2-7; D remains ambiguous. V was trimmed by 7 bases and J by 4 bases, leaving 14 bases between them. The V gene's germline CDR1 is MNHEY and CDR2 SMNVEV (reference sequence). This CDR3 has 13 amino acids. In DNA, the CDR3 is TGTGCCAGCAATTTTGCTAGGCTATACGAGCAGTACGTC. Translation gives CASNFARLYEQYV.